One and the same sample provided the 3 T cell receptor beta chains below, sequenced in a study of blood T cell repertoires in COVID-19. Assay used: immunoSEQ multiplex PCR; TCRdb lists only in-frame clones, some missing. The sample lists 250,000 to 350,000 clones, around 90% occurring once. Specimen: peripheral blood. The receptor source for this set is a woman in her forties or fifties with COVID-19, enrolled during active disease.

The chain recombines TRBV9 with TRBJ2-5, with 14 bases aligning to TRBD2. The germline V gene has CDR1 SGDLS and CDR2 YYNGEE. This CDR3 spans 18 amino acids. V shed 4 bases, J shed 1 base, and the junction held 9 bases outside the gene matches. The CDR3 spells CASSPMTSGRASQETQYF. The CDR3 DNA reads TGTGCCAGCAGCCCCATGACTAGCGGGAGGGCCTCCCAAGAGACCCAGTACTTC.

The gene calls are TRBV30 and TRBJ1-1; D is perhaps TRBD1 (5 bases). The CDR3 has 12 residues. V lost 0 bases and J 8 bases, leaving 10 bases between the germline ends. The germline V gene has CDR1 GTSNPN and CDR2 SVGIG (reference sequence). Here the CDR3 reads CAWSVRPGEAFF. The DNA for the CDR3 is TGTGCCTGGAGTGTACGTCCAGGGGAAGCTTTCTTT.

The chain employs TRBV13 and TRBJ2-2; possible D gene TRBD2, 6 bases. The germline V gene has CDR1 PRHDT and CDR2 FYEKMQ (reference sequence). The CDR3 contains 16 residues. V shed 6 bases and J shed 5 bases, with 19 bases lying between them. The CDR3 reads CASSLLANRGTGELFF. The DNA of the CDR3 is TGTGCCAGCAGTCTCCTAGCGAATCGGGGGACCGGGGAGCTGTTTTTT.